What follows is one TCR beta chain and its context. Its matching antigen is unknown. This entry is derived from a study of cytomegalovirus exposure and HLA in healthy donors. Study-wide points: Associated with cytomegalovirus, according to the listing, were 150 to 200 TCR beta chains. Across donors, most TCRs were seen rarely, yet some public ones were widespread.

Unmatched junction bases numbered 3, after V lost 6 bases and J lost 4 bases. Per the germline V gene, CDR1 is SNHLY and CDR2 is FYNNEI. The CDR3 consists of 13 residues. TCRdb keeps only in-frame clones here, not all; method: immunoSEQ multiplex PCR. The table has some 110,000 clones, about 93% seen once. The TCR sequence derives from a woman aged 18-29 years in good health and CMV-seronegative. V gene TRBV2 combines with J gene TRBJ1-1, with 9 bases identical to TRBD1. The sequenced sample consisted of PBMCs. This CDR3 is CASRSGQGTEAFF. CDR3 coding DNA: TGTGCCAGCAGATCGGGACAGGGCACTGAAGCTTTCTTT.